The 7 T cell receptor beta chains below were found in one sample sequenced in a study of T cell responses to AZD1222 COVID-19 vaccine. Sequencing was performed with immunoSEQ multiplex PCR; in TCRdb, only in-frame clones are kept and a portion is missing. The repertoire holds over 120,000 clones, with 92% as singletons. The input for sequencing was peripheral blood, taken 28 days after the second AZD1222 dose. The source is an adult who received the AZD1222 COVID-19 vaccine.

The rearrangement joins TRBV19 to TRBJ1-1, with 7 bases matching TRBD1. The CDR3 sequence is 14 residues long. Germline V lookup: CDR1 LNHDA, CDR2 SQIVND (reference sequence). Trimming took 1 base from V and 4 from J; bases not matched to a gene: 3. CDR3 DNA sequence: TGTGCCAGTAGTATAGCGGCAGGGGGCACTGAAGCTTTCTTT. This codes for CASSIAAGGTEAFF.

V is TRBV12-3 or TRBV12-4 and J is TRBJ1-5, with D hard to call. V was trimmed by 4 bases and J by 9 bases, leaving 7 bases between them. CDR3 length: 11 residues. CDR3: CASSYRGPQHF. The DNA of the CDR3 is TGTGCCAGCAGTTATCGGGGGCCCCAGCATTTT.

This clone was seen only once. V gene TRBV7-8 combines with J gene TRBJ2-3; D is perhaps TRBD2 (6 bases). CDR1 SGHVS and CDR2 FQNEAQ come from the germline V gene. The V end was cut by 5 bases, the J end by 2 bases, with 17 bases between. The length of the CDR3 is 16 residues. The CDR3 region has the DNA TGTGCCAGCAGCCTTCGGGACTCTGGGCTCACAGATACGCAGTATTTT. This gives the protein CASSLRDSGLTDTQYF.

The V gene is TRBV5-6, the J gene TRBJ1-2; D is unresolved. Germline assignment: CDR1 SGHDT and CDR2 YYEEEE. This CDR3 is built from 12 residues. The V end was cut by 2 bases, the J end by 8 bases, with 10 bases between. The DNA of the CDR3 is TGTGCCAGCAGCTTCAGTAACACCGGCTACACCTTC. Amino acids: CASSFSNTGYTF.

The V gene is TRBV10-3, the J gene TRBJ2-1; D not resolved. There are 15 residues in the CDR3. The ends were cut back, 6 bases at V and 0 bases at J, with 12 bases in the middle. Germline lookup yields CDR1 ENHRY and CDR2 SYGVKD. The CDR3 DNA sequence: TGTGCCATCAGAGAATCCGTGCCCTCCTACAATGAGCAGTTCTTC. This codes for CAIRESVPSYNEQFF.

The rearrangement uses TRBV11-2 and TRBJ2-3; 7 nucleotides agree with TRBD1. The CDR3 consists of 14 residues. Germline CDR1 SGHAT, CDR2 FQNNGV. The V and J ends lost 1 base and 3 bases, in that order; junction bases with no gene match: 1. The CDR3 coding sequence is TGTGCCAGCAGCTTAGCCAGGGGGACAGATACGCAGTATTTT. This translates into CASSLARGTDTQYF.

The chain recombines TRBV5-5 with TRBJ1-6, with D possibly being TRBD1 (6 bases). The CDR3 runs to 11 residues. Germline values: CDR1 SGHKS, CDR2 YYEKEE (reference sequence). Deletions cut 5 bases from V and 16 bases from J, with 13 bases between. The CDR3, as DNA: TGTGCCAGCAGTCTTGGGGGGCCGCTCCACTTT. Translation gives CASSLGGPLHF.